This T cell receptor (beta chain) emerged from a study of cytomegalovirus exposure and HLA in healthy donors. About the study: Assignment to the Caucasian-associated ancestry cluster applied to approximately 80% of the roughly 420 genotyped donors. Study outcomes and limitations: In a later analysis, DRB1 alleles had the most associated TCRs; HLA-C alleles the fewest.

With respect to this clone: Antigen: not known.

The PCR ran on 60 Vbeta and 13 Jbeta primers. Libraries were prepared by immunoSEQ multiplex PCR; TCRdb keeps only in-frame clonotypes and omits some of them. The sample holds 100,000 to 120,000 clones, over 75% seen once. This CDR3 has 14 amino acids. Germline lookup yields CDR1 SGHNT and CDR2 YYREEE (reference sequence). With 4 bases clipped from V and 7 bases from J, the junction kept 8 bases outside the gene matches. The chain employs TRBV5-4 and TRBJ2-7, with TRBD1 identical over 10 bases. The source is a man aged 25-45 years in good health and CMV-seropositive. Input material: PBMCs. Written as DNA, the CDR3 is TGTGCCAGCAGCGACGGGACAGGGGCGAAGGAGCAGTACTTC. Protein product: CASSDGTGAKEQYF.